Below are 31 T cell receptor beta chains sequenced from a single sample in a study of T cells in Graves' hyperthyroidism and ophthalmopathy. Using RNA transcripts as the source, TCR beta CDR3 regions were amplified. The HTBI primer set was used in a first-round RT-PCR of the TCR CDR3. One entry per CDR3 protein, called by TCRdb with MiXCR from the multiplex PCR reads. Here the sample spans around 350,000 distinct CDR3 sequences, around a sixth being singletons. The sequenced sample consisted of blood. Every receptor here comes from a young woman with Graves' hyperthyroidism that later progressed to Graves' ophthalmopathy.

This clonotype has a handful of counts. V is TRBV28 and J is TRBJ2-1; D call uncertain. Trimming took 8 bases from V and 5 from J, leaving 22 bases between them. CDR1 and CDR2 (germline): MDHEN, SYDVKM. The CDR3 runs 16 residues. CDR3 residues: CASSQQFHLGDNEQFF. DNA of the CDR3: TGTGCCAGCTCCCAGCAGTTTCATTTAGGAGACAATGAGCAGTTCTTC.

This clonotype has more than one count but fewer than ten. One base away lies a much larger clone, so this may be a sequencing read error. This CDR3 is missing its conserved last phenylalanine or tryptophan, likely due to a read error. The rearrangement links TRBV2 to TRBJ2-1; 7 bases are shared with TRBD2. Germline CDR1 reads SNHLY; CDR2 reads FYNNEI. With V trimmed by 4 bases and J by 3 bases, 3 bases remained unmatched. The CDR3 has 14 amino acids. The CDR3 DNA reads TGTGCCAGCAGTGTTGAGCGGGGCTACAATGAGCAGTTCCTC. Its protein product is CASSVERGYNEQFL.

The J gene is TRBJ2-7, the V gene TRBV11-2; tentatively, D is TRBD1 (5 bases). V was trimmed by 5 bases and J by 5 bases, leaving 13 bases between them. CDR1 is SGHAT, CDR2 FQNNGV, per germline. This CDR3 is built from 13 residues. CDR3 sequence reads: CASSTDEGDEQYF. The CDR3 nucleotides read TGTGCCAGCAGCACGGACGAAGGGGACGAGCAGTACTTC.

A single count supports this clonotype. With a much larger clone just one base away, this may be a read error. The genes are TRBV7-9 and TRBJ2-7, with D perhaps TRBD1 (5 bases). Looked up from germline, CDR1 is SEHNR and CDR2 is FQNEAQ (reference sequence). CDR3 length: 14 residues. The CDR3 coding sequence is TGTGCCAGCAGCTTATCACCACAGGCTTACGAGCAGTGCTTC. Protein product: CASSLSPQAYEQCF.

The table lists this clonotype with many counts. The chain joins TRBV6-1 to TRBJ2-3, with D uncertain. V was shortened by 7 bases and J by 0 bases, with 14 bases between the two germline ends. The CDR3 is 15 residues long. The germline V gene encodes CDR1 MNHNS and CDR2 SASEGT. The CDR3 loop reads CASNPVSTSTDTQYF. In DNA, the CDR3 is TGTGCCAGCAATCCCGTATCCACTAGCACAGATACGCAGTATTTT.

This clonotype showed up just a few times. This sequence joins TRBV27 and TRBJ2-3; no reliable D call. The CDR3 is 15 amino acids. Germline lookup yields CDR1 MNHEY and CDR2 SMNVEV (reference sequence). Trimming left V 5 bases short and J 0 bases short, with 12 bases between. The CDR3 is CASSVRYRSTDTQYF. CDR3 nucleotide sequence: TGTGCCAGCAGTGTCCGCTACCGGAGCACAGATACGCAGTATTTT.

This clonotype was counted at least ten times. CDR3 sequence: CASSQAGTSIGEQFF. The DNA for the CDR3 is TGTGCCAGCAGCCAAGCCGGGACTAGTATAGGTGAGCAGTTCTTC. The V call is TRBV3-1, the J call TRBJ2-1, with TRBD2 matching 8 bases. This CDR3 is built from 15 residues. Per the germline V gene, CDR1 is LGHDT and CDR2 is YNNKEL (reference sequence). V lost 1 base and J lost 9; bases outside the gene matches: 8.

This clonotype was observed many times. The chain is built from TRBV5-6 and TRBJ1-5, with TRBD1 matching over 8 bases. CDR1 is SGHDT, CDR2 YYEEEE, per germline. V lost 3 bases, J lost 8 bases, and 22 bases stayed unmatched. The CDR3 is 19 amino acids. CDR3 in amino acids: CASSSRYRTGSIGSKPQHF. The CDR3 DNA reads TGTGCCAGCAGCTCCCGTTACAGGACAGGGAGCATCGGGAGCAAGCCCCAGCATTTT.

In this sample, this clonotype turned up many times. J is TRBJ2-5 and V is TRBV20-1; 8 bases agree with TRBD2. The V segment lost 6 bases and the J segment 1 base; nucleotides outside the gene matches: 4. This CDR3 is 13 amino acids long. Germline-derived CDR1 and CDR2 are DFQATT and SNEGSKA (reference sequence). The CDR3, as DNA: TGCAGTGCCTTACTAGCGGCCCAAGAGACCCAGTACTTC. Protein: CSALLAAQETQYF.

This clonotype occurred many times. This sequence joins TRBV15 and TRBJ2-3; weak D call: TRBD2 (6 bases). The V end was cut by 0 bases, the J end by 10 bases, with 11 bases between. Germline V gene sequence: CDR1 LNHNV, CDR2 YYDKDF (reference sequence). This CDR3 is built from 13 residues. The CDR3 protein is CATSRDSSDPQYF. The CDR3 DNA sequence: TGTGCCACCAGCAGAGATTCTAGCGATCCGCAGTATTTT.

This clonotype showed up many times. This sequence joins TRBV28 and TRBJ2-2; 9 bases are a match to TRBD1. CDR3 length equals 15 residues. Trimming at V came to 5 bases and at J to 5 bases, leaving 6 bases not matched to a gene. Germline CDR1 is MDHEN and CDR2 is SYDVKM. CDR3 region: CASSPPTGGTGELFF. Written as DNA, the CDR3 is TGTGCCAGCAGTCCCCCGACAGGGGGGACCGGGGAGCTGTTTTTT. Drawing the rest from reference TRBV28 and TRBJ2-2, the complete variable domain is DVKVTQSSRYLVKRTGEKVFLECVQDMDHENMFWYRQDPGLGLRLIYFSYDVKMKEKGDIPEGYSVSREKKERFSLILESASTNQTSMYLCASSPPTGGTGELFFGEGSRLTVL.

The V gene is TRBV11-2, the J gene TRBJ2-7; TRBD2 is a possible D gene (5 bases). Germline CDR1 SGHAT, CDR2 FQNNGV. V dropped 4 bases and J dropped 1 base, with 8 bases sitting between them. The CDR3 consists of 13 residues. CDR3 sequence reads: CASSWRSSYEQYF. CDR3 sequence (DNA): TGTGCCAGCAGCTGGAGGAGTTCCTACGAGCAGTACTTC.

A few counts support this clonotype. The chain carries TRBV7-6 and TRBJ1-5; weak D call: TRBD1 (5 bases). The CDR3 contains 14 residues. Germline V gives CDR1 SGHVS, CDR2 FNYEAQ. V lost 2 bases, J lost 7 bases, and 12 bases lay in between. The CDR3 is CASSLRGGEQPQHF. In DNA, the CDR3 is TGTGCCAGCAGCTTACGGGGCGGGGAACAGCCCCAGCATTTT.

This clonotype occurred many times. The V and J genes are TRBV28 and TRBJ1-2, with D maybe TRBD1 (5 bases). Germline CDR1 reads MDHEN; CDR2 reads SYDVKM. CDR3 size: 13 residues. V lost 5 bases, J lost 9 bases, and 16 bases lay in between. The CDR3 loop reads CASSARDSFSYTF. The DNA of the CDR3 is TGTGCCAGCAGTGCCAGGGATTCGTTTAGCTACACCTTC.

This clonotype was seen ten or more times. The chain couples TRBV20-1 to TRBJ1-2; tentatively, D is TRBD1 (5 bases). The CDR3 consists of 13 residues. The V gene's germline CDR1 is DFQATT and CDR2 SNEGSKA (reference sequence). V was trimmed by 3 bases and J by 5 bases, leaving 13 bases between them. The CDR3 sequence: CSASKGNGYGYTF. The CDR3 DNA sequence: TGCAGTGCTAGCAAGGGGAACGGGTATGGCTACACCTTC.

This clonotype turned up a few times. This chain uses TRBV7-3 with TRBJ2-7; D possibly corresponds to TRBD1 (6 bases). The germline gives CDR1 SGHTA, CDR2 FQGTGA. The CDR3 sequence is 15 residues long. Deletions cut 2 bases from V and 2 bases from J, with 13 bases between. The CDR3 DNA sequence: TGTGCCAGCAGCTTACTAGACAGGAGCCCCTACGAGCAGTACTTC. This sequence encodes CASSLLDRSPYEQYF.

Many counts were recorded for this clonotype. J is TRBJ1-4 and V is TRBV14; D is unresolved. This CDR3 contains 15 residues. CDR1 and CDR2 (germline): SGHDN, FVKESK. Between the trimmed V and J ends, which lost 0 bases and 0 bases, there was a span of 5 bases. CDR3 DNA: TGTGCCAGCAGCCAAGAGGCTTCAACTAATGAAAAACTGTTTTTT. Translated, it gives CASSQEASTNEKLFF.

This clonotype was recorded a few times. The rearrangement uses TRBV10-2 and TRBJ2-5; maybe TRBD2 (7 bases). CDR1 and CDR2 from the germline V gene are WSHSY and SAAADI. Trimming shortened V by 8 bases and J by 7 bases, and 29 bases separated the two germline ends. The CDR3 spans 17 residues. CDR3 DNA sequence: TGCGCCAGCGGCCCGGGCCTTCCCCGGGGGGCGCACGGGACCCAGTACTTC. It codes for CASGPGLPRGAHGTQYF.

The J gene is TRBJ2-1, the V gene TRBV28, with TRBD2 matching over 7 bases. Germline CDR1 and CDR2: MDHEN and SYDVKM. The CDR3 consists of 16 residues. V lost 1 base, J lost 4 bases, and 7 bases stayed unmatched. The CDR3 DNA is TGTGCCAGCAGTTTATATTTTTCGGGACTATACAATGAGCAGTTCTTC. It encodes CASSLYFSGLYNEQFF.

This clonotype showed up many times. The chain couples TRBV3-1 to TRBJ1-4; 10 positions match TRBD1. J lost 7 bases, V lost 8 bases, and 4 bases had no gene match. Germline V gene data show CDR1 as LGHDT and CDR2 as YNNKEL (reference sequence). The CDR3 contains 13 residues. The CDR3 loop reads CASAGQGGEKLFF. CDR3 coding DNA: TGTGCCAGCGCAGGACAGGGGGGTGAAAAACTGTTTTTT.

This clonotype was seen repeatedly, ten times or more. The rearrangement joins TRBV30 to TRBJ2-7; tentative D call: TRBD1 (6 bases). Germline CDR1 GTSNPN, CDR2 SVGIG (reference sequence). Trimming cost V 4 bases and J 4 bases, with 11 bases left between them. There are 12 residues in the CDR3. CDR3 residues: CAWNQGTYEQYF. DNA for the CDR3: TGTGCCTGGAATCAGGGGACGTACGAGCAGTACTTC.

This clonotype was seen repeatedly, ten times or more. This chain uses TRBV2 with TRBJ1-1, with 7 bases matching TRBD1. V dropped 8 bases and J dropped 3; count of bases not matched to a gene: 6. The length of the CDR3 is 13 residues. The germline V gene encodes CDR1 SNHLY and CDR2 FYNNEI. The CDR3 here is CASGTATDTEAFF. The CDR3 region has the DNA TGTGCCAGCGGGACAGCGACGGACACTGAAGCTTTCTTT.

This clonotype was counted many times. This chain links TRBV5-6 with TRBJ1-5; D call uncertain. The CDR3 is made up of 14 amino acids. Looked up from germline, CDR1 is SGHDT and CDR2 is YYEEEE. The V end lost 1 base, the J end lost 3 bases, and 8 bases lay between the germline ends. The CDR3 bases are TGTGCCAGCAGCTTGCGGGAGAACAATCAGCCCCAGCATTTT. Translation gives CASSLRENNQPQHF. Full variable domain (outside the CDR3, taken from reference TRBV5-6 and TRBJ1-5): DAGVTQSPTHLIKTRGQQVTLRCSPKSGHDTVSWYQQALGQGPQFIFQYYEEEERQRGNFPDRFSGHQFPNYSSELNVNALLLGDSALYLCASSLRENNQPQHFGDGTRLSIL.

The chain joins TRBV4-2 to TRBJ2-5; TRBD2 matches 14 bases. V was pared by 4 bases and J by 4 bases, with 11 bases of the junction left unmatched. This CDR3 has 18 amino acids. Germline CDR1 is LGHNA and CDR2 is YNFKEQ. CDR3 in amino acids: CASSLRNHGTSGRETQYF. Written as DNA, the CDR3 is TGTGCCAGCAGCCTCCGAAACCACGGGACTAGCGGGAGAGAGACCCAGTACTTC.

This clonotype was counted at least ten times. The CDR3 nucleotides are TGCAGTGCTCCCCCCGCCACCTATGGCTACACCTTC. Amino acids: CSAPPATYGYTF. The chain recombines TRBV20-1 with TRBJ1-2; the D is unclear. The CDR3 contains 12 residues. The germline V gene has CDR1 DFQATT and CDR2 SNEGSKA (reference sequence). Trimming stripped 5 bases from V and 4 bases from J, with 11 bases between.

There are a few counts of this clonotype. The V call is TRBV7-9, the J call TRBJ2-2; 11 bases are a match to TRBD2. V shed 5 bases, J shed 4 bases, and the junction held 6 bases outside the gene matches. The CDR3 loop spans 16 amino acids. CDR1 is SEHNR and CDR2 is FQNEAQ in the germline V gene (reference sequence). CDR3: CASSDLAGGSTGELFF. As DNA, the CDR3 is TGTGCCAGCAGCGATCTAGCGGGAGGATCCACCGGGGAGCTGTTTTTT.

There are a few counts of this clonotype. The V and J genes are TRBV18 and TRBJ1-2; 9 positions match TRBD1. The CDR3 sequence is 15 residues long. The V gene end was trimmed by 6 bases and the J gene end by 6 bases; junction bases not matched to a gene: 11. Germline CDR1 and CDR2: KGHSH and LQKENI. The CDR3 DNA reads TGTGCCAGCTCCCTAAGACAGGGGGAAAGCGATGGCTACACCTTC. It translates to CASSLRQGESDGYTF.

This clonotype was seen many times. CDR3 region: CASSQDRGFYEQYF. The CDR3 DNA is TGTGCCAGCAGTCAGGACAGGGGATTCTACGAGCAGTACTTC. J is TRBJ2-7 and V is TRBV2; 9 nucleotides line up with TRBD1. This CDR3 spans 14 amino acids. J lost 3 bases, V lost 5 bases, and 5 bases had no gene match. Germline loops: CDR1 SNHLY, CDR2 FYNNEI. Filled out from reference TRBV2 and TRBJ2-7, the complete variable domain reads EPEVTQTPSHQVTQMGQEVILRCVPISNHLYFYWYRQILGQKVEFLVSFYNNEISEKSEIFDDQFSVERPDGSNFTLKIRSTKLEDSAMYFCASSQDRGFYEQYFGPGTRLTVT.

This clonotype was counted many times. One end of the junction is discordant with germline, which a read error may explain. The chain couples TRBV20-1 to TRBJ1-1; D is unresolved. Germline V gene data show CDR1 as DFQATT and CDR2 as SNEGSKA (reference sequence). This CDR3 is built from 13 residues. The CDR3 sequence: CSARGVGETEAFF. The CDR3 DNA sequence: TGCAGTGCAAGAGGAGTAGGAGAGACTGAAGCTTTCTTT.

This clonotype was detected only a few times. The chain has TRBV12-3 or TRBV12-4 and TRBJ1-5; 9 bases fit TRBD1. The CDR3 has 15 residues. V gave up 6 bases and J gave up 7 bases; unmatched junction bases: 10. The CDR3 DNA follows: TGTGCCAGCAGCCTCCAACAGGGGGCAAGACAGCCCCAGCATTTT. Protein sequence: CASSLQQGARQPQHF.

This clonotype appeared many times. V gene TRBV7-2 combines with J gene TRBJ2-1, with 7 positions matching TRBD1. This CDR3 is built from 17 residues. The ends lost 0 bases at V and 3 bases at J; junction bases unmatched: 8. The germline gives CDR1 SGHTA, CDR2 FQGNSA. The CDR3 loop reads CASSLALDRAFYNEQFF. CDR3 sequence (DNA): TGTGCCAGCAGCTTAGCTCTAGACAGGGCATTCTACAATGAGCAGTTCTTC.